The present T cell receptor (beta chain) was sequenced within a study of T cell changes during pregnancy in multiple sclerosis. TCRdb's table, derived via immunoSEQ multiplex PCR, lists solely in-frame clones and lacks some. Here the sample spans approximately 25,000 clones, 88% being singletons. This clone was counted only a few times. CDR1 and CDR2 (germline): KGHSH, LQKENI. The length of the CDR3 is 16 residues. The V gene end was trimmed by 3 bases and the J gene end by 1 base; junction bases not matched to a gene: 8. The sample in question was CD4+ T cells from peripheral blood mononuclear cells, obtained in the first trimester of pregnancy. This chain uses TRBV18 with TRBJ1-1; 7 bases are a match to TRBD1. The sequence derives from a female donor in good health, enrolled as a control in a pregnancy study. DNA for the CDR3: TGTGCCAGCTCACCCCTTCCGGGACAGAAGAACACTGAAGCTTTCTTT. This sequence encodes CASSPLPGQKNTEAFF. Full variable domain (missing parts from reference TRBV18 and TRBJ1-1): NAGVMQNPRHLVRRRGQEARLRCSPMKGHSHVYWYRQLPEEGLKFMVYLQKENIIDESGMPKERFSAEFPKEGPSILRIQQVVRGDSAAYFCASSPLPGQKNTEAFFGQGTRLTVV.